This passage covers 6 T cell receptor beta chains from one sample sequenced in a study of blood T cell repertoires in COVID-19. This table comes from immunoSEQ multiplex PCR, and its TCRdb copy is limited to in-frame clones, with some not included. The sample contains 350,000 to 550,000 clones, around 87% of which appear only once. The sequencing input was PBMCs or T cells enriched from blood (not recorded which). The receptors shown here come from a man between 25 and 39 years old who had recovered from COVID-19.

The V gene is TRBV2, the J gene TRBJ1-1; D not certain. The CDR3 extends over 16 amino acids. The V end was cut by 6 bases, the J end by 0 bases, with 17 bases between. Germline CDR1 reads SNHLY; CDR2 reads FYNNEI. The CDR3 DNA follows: TGTGCCAGCAGCCCCAAAGGAATCAGGATGAACACTGAAGCTTTCTTT. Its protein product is CASSPKGIRMNTEAFF.

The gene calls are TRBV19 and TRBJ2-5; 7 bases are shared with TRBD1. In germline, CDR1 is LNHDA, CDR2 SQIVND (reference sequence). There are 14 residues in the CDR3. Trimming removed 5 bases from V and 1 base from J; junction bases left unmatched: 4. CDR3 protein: CASSVTGLQETQYF. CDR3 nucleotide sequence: TGTGCCAGTAGTGTGACAGGGCTCCAAGAGACCCAGTACTTC.

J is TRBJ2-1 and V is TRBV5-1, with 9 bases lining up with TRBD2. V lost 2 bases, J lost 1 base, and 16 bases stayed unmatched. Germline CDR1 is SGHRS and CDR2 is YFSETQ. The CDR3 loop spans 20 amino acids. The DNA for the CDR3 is TGCGCCAGCAGCTTTCGGGAGATCATAGCGGGAGAAGTTTCCTACAATGAGCAGTTCTTC. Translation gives CASSFREIIAGEVSYNEQFF.

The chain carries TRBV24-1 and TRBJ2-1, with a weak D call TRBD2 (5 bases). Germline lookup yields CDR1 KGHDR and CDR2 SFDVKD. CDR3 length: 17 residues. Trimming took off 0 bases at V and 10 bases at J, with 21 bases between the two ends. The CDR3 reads CATSDLKAFAGSEEQFF. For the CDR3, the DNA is TGTGCCACCAGTGATTTGAAGGCCTTCGCGGGTTCCGAGGAGCAGTTCTTC.

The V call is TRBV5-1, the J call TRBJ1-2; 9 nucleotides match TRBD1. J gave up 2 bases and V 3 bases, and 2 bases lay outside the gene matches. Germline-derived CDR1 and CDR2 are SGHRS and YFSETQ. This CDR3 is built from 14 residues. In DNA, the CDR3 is TGCGCCAGCAGCTCCGGGACAGGGAACTATGGCTACACCTTC. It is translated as CASSSGTGNYGYTF.

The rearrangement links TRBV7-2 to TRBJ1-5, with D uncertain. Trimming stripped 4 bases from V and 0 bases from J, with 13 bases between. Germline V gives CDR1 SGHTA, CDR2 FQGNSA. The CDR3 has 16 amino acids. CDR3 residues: CASSSLAPYSNQPQHF. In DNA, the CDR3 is TGTGCCAGCAGCTCCTTAGCCCCCTATAGCAATCAGCCCCAGCATTTT.